This TCR beta chain was obtained from a study of PD-1 blockade in classical Hodgkin lymphoma. The time point: newly diagnosed, previously untreated cHL patient sample. Investigators isolated CD4+ T cells from thawed PBMCs through magnetic negative selection. Generated by immunoSEQ multiplex PCR, the TCRdb table keeps only in-frame clones and is missing some. The sample shows 25,000 to 35,000 clones, approximately 90% of them seen only once. The CDR3 runs 14 residues. Trimming pared 8 bases from V and 7 bases from J, leaving 17 bases between. Germline CDR1 reads LNHDA; CDR2 reads SQIVND (reference sequence).

This TCR was recovered from a human donor with classical Hodgkin lymphoma. The sequenced sample consisted of CD4+ T cells from blood. The chain carries TRBV19 and TRBJ1-4, with a possible D match to TRBD1 (6 bases). The CDR3 coding sequence is TGTGCCAGTGGGGTTTCAGGGGTAGCTGAAAAACTGTTTTTT. This gives the protein CASGVSGVAEKLFF.